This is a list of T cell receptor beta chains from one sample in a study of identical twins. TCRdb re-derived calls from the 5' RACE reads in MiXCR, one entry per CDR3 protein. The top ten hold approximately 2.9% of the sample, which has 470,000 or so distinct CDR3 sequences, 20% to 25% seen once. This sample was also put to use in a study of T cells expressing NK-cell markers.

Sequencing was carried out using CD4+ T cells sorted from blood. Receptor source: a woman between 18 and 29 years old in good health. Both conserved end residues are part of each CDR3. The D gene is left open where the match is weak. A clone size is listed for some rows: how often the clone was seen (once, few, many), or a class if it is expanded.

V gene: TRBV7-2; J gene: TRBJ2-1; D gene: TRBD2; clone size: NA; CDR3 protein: CASSRSGLAGIYNEQFF; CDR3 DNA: TGTGCCAGCAGCCGTTCGGGACTAGCGGGGATCTACAATGAGCAGTTCTTC
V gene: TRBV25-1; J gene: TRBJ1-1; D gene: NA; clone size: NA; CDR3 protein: CASGSSFFEAFF; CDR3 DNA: TGTGCCAGCGGGAGCTCCTTTTTCGAAGCTTTCTTT
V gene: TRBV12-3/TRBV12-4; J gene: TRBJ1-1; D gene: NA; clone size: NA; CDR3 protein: CASGRTNTEAFF; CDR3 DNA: TGTGCCAGCGGCAGGACGAACACTGAAGCTTTCTTT
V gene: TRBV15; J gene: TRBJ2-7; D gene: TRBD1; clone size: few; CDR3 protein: CATSRGTGSYEQYF; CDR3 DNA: TGTGCCACCAGCAGGGGGACAGGTTCTTACGAGCAGTACTTC
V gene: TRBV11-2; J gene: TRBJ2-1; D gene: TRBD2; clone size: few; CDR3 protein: CASKRTSGGAWDYNEQFF; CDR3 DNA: TGTGCCAGCAAAAGGACTAGCGGGGGGGCTTGGGACTACAATGAGCAGTTCTTC
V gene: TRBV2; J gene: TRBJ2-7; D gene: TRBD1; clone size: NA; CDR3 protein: CASSYRGVSSYEQYF; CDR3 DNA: TGTGCCAGCAGCTACAGGGGCGTATCCTCCTACGAGCAGTACTTC
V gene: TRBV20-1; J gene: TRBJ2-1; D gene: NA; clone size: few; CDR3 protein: CSARGPERLKNEQFF; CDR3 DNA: TGCAGTGCTAGAGGGCCCGAGCGACTTAAAAATGAGCAGTTCTTC
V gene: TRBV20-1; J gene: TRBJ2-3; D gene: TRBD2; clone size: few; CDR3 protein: CSATTSGGADTQYF; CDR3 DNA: TGCAGTGCGACCACTAGCGGGGGGGCGGATACGCAGTATTTT
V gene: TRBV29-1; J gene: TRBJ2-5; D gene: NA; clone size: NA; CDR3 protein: CSVEDHRKGETQYF; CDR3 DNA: TGCAGCGTTGAAGATCACAGGAAAGGGGAGACCCAGTACTTC
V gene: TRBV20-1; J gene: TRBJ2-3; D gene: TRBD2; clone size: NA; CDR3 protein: CCALRQTSGRTRDTQYF; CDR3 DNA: TGCTGCGCCCTCCGACAGACTAGCGGGAGAACGAGAGATACGCAGTATTTT